The sequence of this T cell receptor beta chain was determined in a study of cytomegalovirus exposure and HLA in healthy donors. Background on the study: Later analysis reported that the 110 or so validation repertoires shared the platform of the approximately 690 first-cohort repertoires. Study-level findings and limits: According to a later analysis, TCR clusters from the first cohort tended to co-occur in the 120 or so validation repertoires. Researchers counted 164 TCR beta chains as cytomegalovirus-associated.

J lost 1 base, V lost 0 bases, and 5 bases had no gene match. CDR1 and CDR2 (germline): SEHNR, FQNEAQ (reference sequence). The CDR3 spans 16 residues. The assay was immunoSEQ multiplex PCR, and TCRdb's table has in-frame clones only and misses some. The data contain about 260,000 clones, about nine tenths of them singletons. The donors formed part of the 120-subject validation cohort, distinct from the roughly 630-subject first cohort. To note about this clone: Its antigen remains unknown.

The chain couples TRBV7-9 to TRBJ2-5; TRBD1 matches 7 bases. This clonotype was sampled from a woman in her 30s in good health and CMV-seronegative. Sequencing was carried out using PBMCs. The CDR3 sequence: CASSLAGGQPQETQYF. For the CDR3, the DNA is TGTGCCAGCAGCTTAGCAGGGGGACAGCCCCAAGAGACCCAGTACTTC.